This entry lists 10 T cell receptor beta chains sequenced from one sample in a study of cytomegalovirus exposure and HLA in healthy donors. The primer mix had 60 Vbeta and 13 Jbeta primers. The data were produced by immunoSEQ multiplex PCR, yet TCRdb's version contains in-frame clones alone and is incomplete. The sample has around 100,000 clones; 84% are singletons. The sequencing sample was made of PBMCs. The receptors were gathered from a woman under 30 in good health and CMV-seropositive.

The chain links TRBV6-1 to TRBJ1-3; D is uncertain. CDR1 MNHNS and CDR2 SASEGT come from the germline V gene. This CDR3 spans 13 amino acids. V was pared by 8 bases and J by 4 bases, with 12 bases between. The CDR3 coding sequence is TGTGCCAGCTTGGCGGGTTTGGGAAACACCATATATTTT. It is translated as CASLAGLGNTIYF.

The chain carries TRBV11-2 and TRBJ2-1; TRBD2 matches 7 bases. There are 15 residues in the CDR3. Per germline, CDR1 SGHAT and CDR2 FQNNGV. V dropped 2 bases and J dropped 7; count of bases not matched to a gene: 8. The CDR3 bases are TGTGCCAGCAGCTTAATGCTAGCGGTCCCGAATGAGCAGTTCTTC. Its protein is CASSLMLAVPNEQFF.

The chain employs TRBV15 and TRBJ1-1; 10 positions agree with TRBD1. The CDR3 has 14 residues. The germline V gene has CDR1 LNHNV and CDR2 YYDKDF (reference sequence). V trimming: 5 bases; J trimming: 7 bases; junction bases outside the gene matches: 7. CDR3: CATSLDRGKSEAFF. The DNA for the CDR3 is TGTGCCACCAGCCTGGACAGGGGGAAGAGTGAAGCTTTCTTT. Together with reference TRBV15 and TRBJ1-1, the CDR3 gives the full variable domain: DAMVIQNPRYQVTQFGKPVTLSCSQTLNHNVMYWYQQKSSQAPKLLFHYYDKDFNNEADTPDNFQSRRPNTSFCFLDIRSPGLGDTAMYLCATSLDRGKSEAFFGQGTRLTVV.

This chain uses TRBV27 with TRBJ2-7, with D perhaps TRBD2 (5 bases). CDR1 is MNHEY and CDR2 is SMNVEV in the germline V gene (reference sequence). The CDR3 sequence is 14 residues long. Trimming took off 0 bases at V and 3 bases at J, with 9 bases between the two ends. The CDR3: CASSLSGGHYEQYF. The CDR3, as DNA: TGTGCCAGCAGTTTATCTGGCGGGCACTACGAGCAGTACTTC.

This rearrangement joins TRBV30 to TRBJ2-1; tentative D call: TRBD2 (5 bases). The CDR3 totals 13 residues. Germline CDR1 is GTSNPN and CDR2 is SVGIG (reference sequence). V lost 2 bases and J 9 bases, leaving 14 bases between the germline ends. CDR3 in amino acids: CAWSSIALAEQFF. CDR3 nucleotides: TGTGCCTGGAGTTCAATAGCGTTGGCTGAGCAGTTCTTC.

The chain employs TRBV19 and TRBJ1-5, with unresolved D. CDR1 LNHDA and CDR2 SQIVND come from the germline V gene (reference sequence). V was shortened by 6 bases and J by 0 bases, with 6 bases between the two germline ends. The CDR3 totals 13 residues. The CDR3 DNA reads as TGTGCCAGTAGAGACAATAGCAATCAGCCCCAGCATTTT. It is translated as CASRDNSNQPQHF. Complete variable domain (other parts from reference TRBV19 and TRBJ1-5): DGGITQSPKYLFRKEGQNVTLSCEQNLNHDAMYWYRQDPGQGLRLIYYSQIVNDFQKGDIAEGYSVSREKKESFPLTVTSAQKNPTAFYLCASRDNSNQPQHFGDGTRLSIL.

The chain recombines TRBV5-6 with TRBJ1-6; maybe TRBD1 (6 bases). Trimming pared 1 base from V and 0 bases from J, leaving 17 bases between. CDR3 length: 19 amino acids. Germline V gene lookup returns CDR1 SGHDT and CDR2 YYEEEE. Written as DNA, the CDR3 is TGTGCCAGCAGCTTGAGGACAGACTCTTTCAGCTCCTATAATTCACCCCTCCACTTT. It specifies CASSLRTDSFSSYNSPLHF.

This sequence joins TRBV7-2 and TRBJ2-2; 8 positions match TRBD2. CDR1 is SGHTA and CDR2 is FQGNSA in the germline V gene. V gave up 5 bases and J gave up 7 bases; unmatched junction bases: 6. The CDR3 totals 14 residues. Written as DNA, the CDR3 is TGTGCCAGCAGCAAGAGACTAGCGCACGGGGAGCTGTTTTTT. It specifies CASSKRLAHGELFF.

The CDR3 nucleotides are TGCGCCAGCAGCCAAGGGCAGGGGGAGACCTATGGCTACACCTTC. This sequence encodes CASSQGQGETYGYTF. The chain couples TRBV4-1 to TRBJ1-2, with 7 bases that match TRBD1. Germline CDR1 and CDR2: MGHRA and YSYEKL. The CDR3 length is 15 residues. V was clipped by 1 base and J by 4 bases; unmatched bases: 6.

CDR3 coding DNA: TGCGCCAGCAATATGACAGGGGGGTACGAGCAGTACTTC. It is translated as CASNMTGGYEQYF. The V gene is TRBV10-2, the J gene TRBJ2-7, with 9 positions matching TRBD1. Germline lookup yields CDR1 WSHSY and CDR2 SAAADI. Losses at the gene ends were 7 bases for V and 4 bases for J; bases not matched to a gene: 5. CDR3 length equals 13 residues.